The next 17 T cell receptor beta chains were all read from a single sample in a study of immune heterogeneity within non-small cell lung tumors. The template for each sample was around 540 ng of genomic DNA, which had been extracted from bulk tumor tissue. Biopsies that were spaced far apart were taken, several per primary tumor, during surgery. Those enrolled were patients newly diagnosed with untreated non-small cell lung cancer and undergoing curative surgery. Multiplex PCR amplified the TCR beta CDR3 region. Its first round ran for roughly 10 cycles with 32 V and 13 J primers. TCRdb independently ran MiXCR on the multiplex PCR reads; one entry per CDR3 protein. The sample gives about 15,000 distinct CDR3 sequences, approximately 30% of which show up once; 13% to 15% is in the top ten. The sequenced sample consisted of lung tumor tissue. Every receptor here comes from a woman between 45 and 60 years old with non-small cell lung cancer.

This clonotype came up many times. This chain uses TRBV20-1 with TRBJ2-1, with 12 bases aligning to TRBD2. This CDR3 contains 16 residues. V dropped 3 bases and J dropped 6; count of bases not matched to a gene: 9. The germline V gene has CDR1 DFQATT and CDR2 SNEGSKA (reference sequence). CDR3 bases: TGCAGTGCTAGTAAACGAAGACTAGCGGGAGTCAATGAGCAGTTCTTC. It encodes CSASKRRLAGVNEQFF.

By share, this clonotype ranks as medium-sized (0.01 to 0.1%). The rearrangement joins TRBV6-1 to TRBJ1-3; TRBD1 agrees at 7 bases. This CDR3 spans 12 amino acids. Trimming removed 8 bases from V and 4 bases from J; junction bases left unmatched: 2. CDR1 and CDR2 from the germline V gene are MNHNS and SASEGT. CDR3 in amino acids: CASWDRGNTIYF. CDR3 sequence (DNA): TGTGCCAGCTGGGACAGAGGAAACACCATATATTTT.

The chain carries TRBV11-2 and TRBJ2-7; no definite D call. V was pared by 1 base and J by 7 bases, with 11 bases between. CDR3 length: 13 amino acids. Germline CDR1 and CDR2: SGHAT and FQNNGV. CDR3 region: CASSLGHAPEQYF. In DNA form, the CDR3 reads TGTGCCAGCAGCTTAGGACACGCCCCGGAGCAGTACTTC.

This clonotype was seen repeatedly, ten times or more. This chain links TRBV11-1 with TRBJ2-4; D gene ambiguous. Germline CDR1 and CDR2: SGHAT and FQDESV (reference sequence). V was pared by 1 base and J by 3 bases, with 10 bases between. This CDR3 has 15 residues. The CDR3 region has the DNA TGTGCCAGCAGCTTAGGGACGGTAGGCAAAAACATTCAGTACTTC. It specifies CASSLGTVGKNIQYF.

V and J are TRBV6-2 or TRBV6-3 and TRBJ2-7, with no clear D. This CDR3 is 16 amino acids long. Per germline, CDR1 MNHEY and CDR2 SVGEGT. The V and J ends lost 1 base and 2 bases respectively, with 15 bases between them. The CDR3 reads CASSYFRINLAYEQYF. In DNA, the CDR3 is TGTGCCAGCAGTTACTTTAGAATCAACTTAGCCTACGAGCAGTACTTC.

This clonotype was observed at least ten times. V usage is TRBV6-4 and J usage is TRBJ1-1; D remains ambiguous. Germline values: CDR1 MRHNA, CDR2 SNTAGT. The V gene lost 6 bases and the J gene lost 6 bases, with 14 bases spanning the gap. This CDR3 has 13 residues. CDR3 sequence reads: CASRKTIDAEAFF. The DNA of the CDR3 is TGTGCCAGCAGGAAGACAATCGACGCTGAAGCTTTCTTT.

In this sample, this clonotype turned up a few times. The chain is built from TRBV29-1 and TRBJ2-1, with D perhaps given as TRBD1 or TRBD2 (5 bases each). Between the trimmed V and J ends, which lost 6 bases and 10 bases, there was a span of 16 bases. The CDR3 extends over 12 amino acids. The germline V gene has CDR1 SQVTM and CDR2 ANQGSEA. The CDR3 bases are TGCAGCGTCGGGGAGATTGGGGCGGAGCAGTTCTTC. Protein product: CSVGEIGAEQFF.

A few counts support this clonotype. The V gene is TRBV28, the J gene TRBJ2-1; D assignment may be TRBD1 or TRBD2 (5 bases each). V lost 4 bases and J lost 7, with 14 bases in between. The CDR3 consists of 14 residues. The germline V gene encodes CDR1 MDHEN and CDR2 SYDVKM. The CDR3 loop is CASSSRDRPNEQFF. The DNA of the CDR3 is TGTGCCAGCAGTTCCCGGGACCGGCCAAATGAGCAGTTCTTC.

J is TRBJ1-5 and V is TRBV6-1; possibly TRBD1 for D (6 bases). Trimming removed 2 bases at V and 6 bases at J, with 11 bases between. The germline V gene encodes CDR1 MNHNS and CDR2 SASEGT. The CDR3 runs 14 residues. The DNA for the CDR3 is TGTGCCAGCAGTGAATTGGCGGGGGCTCAGCCCCAGCATTTT. Amino acids: CASSELAGAQPQHF.

By frequency in the sample, this clonotype is medium-sized (0.01 to 0.1%). J is TRBJ1-5 and V is TRBV28; no firm D call. Per the germline V gene, CDR1 is MDHEN and CDR2 is SYDVKM. The CDR3 length is 16 residues. The V end lost 0 bases, the J end lost 0 bases, and 9 bases lay between the germline ends. The CDR3 here is CASSLWEQYSNQPQHF. DNA for the CDR3: TGTGCCAGCAGTTTATGGGAGCAGTATAGCAATCAGCCCCAGCATTTT.

This sequence joins TRBV19 and TRBJ1-1; tentative D call: TRBD1 (5 bases). CDR3 size: 15 residues. Per the germline V gene, CDR1 is LNHDA and CDR2 is SQIVND (reference sequence). V gave up 1 base and J gave up 0 bases, with 9 bases separating them. The CDR3 loop is CASSIVRVMNTEAFF. The CDR3 nucleotides are TGTGCCAGTAGTATAGTCAGGGTTATGAACACTGAAGCTTTCTTT.

This clonotype was recorded a few times. The V call is TRBV5-4, the J call TRBJ1-4; 10 nucleotides match TRBD1. This CDR3 is built from 15 residues. Germline V gene data show CDR1 as SGHNT and CDR2 as YYREEE (reference sequence). V dropped 4 bases and J dropped 7; count of bases not matched to a gene: 7. CDR3 protein: CASSIWTGGSEKLFF. The CDR3 nucleotides are TGTGCCAGCAGCATCTGGACAGGGGGTTCTGAAAAACTGTTTTTT.

In regard to this clonotype: The CDR3 does not close with the conserved phenylalanine or tryptophan, likely indicating a read error. No DNA is shown, since the ends of the CDR3 on it are uncertain; the CDR3 is the one TCRdb lists. The chain uses TRBV20-1 and TRBJ2-3; the table's TRBD2 call for D was not verified on the DNA. 17 amino acids form the CDR3, both terminal residues included. Germline V gene data show CDR1 as DFQATT and CDR2 as SNEGSKA (reference sequence). The CDR3 loop reads CSAREGTSGRSEQYFGP.

V gene TRBV28 combines with J gene TRBJ1-6; D possibly corresponds to TRBD1 (5 bases). Trimming took off 7 bases at V and 4 bases at J, with 20 bases between the two ends. Germline CDR1 MDHEN, CDR2 SYDVKM. The CDR3 is 17 amino acids. For the CDR3, the DNA is TGTGCCAGCATACCACTGCGGGGGGTCACGTATAATTCACCCCTCCACTTT. It specifies CASIPLRGVTYNSPLHF. The full variable domain, its missing parts supplied by reference TRBV28 and TRBJ1-6, is DVKVTQSSRYLVKRTGEKVFLECVQDMDHENMFWYRQDPGLGLRLIYFSYDVKMKEKGDIPEGYSVSREKKERFSLILESASTNQTSMYLCASIPLRGVTYNSPLHFGNGTRLTVT.

This clonotype showed up many times. V usage is TRBV7-6 and J usage is TRBJ1-1; the match to TRBD1 covers 10 bases. This CDR3 has 16 amino acids. Looked up from germline, CDR1 is SGHVS and CDR2 is FNYEAQ. After removal of 2 bases from V and 3 bases from J, the junction contained 6 bases not matched to a gene. CDR3 in DNA: TGTGCCAGCAGCTTAATTCCCGGGACAGGGGACACTGAAGCTTTCTTT. Translating it yields CASSLIPGTGDTEAFF.

This clonotype was found many times. The V and J genes are TRBV15 and TRBJ2-3; D not certain. Germline CDR1 is LNHNV and CDR2 is YYDKDF (reference sequence). Trimming stripped 3 bases from V and 4 bases from J, with 8 bases between. This CDR3 comprises 13 residues. CDR3 DNA sequence: TGTGCCACCAGCAGTCCGTTCGCAGATACGCAGTATTTT. Amino acid sequence: CATSSPFADTQYF.

This clonotype was recorded at least ten times. V is TRBV6-1 and J is TRBJ2-7; perhaps D is TRBD1 or TRBD2 (5 bases each). From germline, CDR1 is MNHNS and CDR2 SASEGT. V was clipped by 8 bases and J by 2 bases, with 7 bases between them. The CDR3 has 11 amino acids. CDR3 bases: TGTGCCAGCCGGGGCCCCTACGAGCAGTACTTC. Translated: CASRGPYEQYF.